The 5 T cell receptor beta chains below all came from one sample that was sequenced in a study of patients and donors after allogeneic stem cell transplantation. Via MiXCR, TCRdb re-called the RT-PCR reads, giving one row per CDR3 protein. Altogether about a million distinct CDR3 sequences are present, over 15% being singletons, with the ten largest covering approximately 5.9%. The specimen sequenced was blood, either unsorted or a sorted T cell fraction (not recorded which). These receptors originate from a human donor who was either an allogeneic HSCT recipient or a stem cell or donor lymphocyte infusion donor (not recorded which). It is not recorded whose cells these are; they may come from a transplant donor.

This clonotype was found a few times. This chain uses TRBV7-9 with TRBJ1-4; D unresolved. Germline V CDR1 and CDR2: SEHNR, FQNEAQ (reference sequence). V was trimmed by 5 bases and J by 0 bases, leaving 13 bases between them. This CDR3 contains 16 residues. CDR3 loop: CASSERRTATNEKLFF. CDR3 DNA sequence: TGTGCCAGCAGCGAACGACGGACGGCAACTAATGAAAAACTGTTTTTT.

This clonotype was counted ten times or more. The chain links TRBV10-3 to TRBJ1-5, with 10 bases matching TRBD1. Germline trimming cut 10 bases from V and 6 bases from J; bases unmatched to any gene: 3. The CDR3 length is 12 residues. CDR1 ENHRY and CDR2 SYGVKD come from the germline V gene. CDR3 loop: CASGQGGQPQHF. CDR3 coding DNA: TGTGCCAGCGGACAGGGGGGTCAGCCCCAGCATTTT.

This clonotype was detected a few times. The chain couples TRBV6-1 to TRBJ2-5, with 8 positions matching TRBD2. The CDR3 consists of 14 residues. Germline values: CDR1 MNHNS, CDR2 SASEGT. Unmatched junction bases numbered 8, after V lost 6 bases and J lost 5 bases. The CDR3 DNA reads as TGTGCCAGCAGGAGAAGCGGGAGAGGGGAGACCCAGTACTTC. This codes for CASRRSGRGETQYF.

Only a few counts were recorded for this clonotype. The J gene is TRBJ2-3, the V gene TRBV2; D might be TRBD1 or TRBD2, each matching 5 bases. Germline values: CDR1 SNHLY, CDR2 FYNNEI. V was pared by 1 base and J by 1 base, with 15 bases between. The CDR3 length is 17 residues. CDR3: CASSEGLSGAGTDTQYF. The CDR3 nucleotides read TGTGCCAGCAGTGAAGGGCTATCCGGGGCCGGCACAGATACGCAGTATTTT.

The CDR3 nucleotides read TGCGCCAGCAGCTTGGAGGACAGCCTTCCCAGCGAGCAGTACTTC. Translated: CASSLEDSLPSEQYF. This rearrangement joins TRBV5-1 to TRBJ2-7; maybe TRBD1 (6 bases). The CDR3 covers 15 residues. V lost 0 bases and J 6 bases, leaving 16 bases between the germline ends. Germline assignment: CDR1 SGHRS and CDR2 YFSETQ.